The rows below give T cell receptor beta chains drawn from one sample of a study of T-cell memory formation after mild COVID-19. TCRdb re-derived calls from the 5' RACE reads in MiXCR, one entry per CDR3 protein. The sample includes around 250,000 distinct CDR3 sequences, 16% of them seen just once. Sample: PBMCs or a T cell subset sorted from them (not recorded which). Receptor source: a man aged 18 to 29 who had mild COVID-19 (a few samples of this study predate the infection). Cell type and time point are not known. Both conserved end residues are part of each CDR3. D genes are given only for firm matches. Expanded clones get a size class; other rows say once, few or many, or leave the size out.

clone size	D gene	V gene	J gene	CDR3 protein	CDR3 DNA
few	.	TRBV7-3	TRBJ1-2	CASSPTGSMNYGYTF	TGTGCCAGCAGCCCAACAGGATCGATGAACTATGGCTACACCTTC
.	TRBD1	TRBV11-1	TRBJ1-1	CASSPLTGHSEAFF	TGTGCCAGCAGCCCCCTGACAGGGCATAGTGAAGCTTTCTTT
.	.	TRBV5-1	TRBJ2-3	CASSPDQYTQYF	TGCGCCAGCAGCCCCGACCAATATACGCAGTATTTT
.	.	TRBV2	TRBJ1-1	CASTPGDKNTEAFF	TGTGCCAGCACCCCAGGGGACAAGAACACTGAAGCTTTCTTT
few	.	TRBV6-2/TRBV6-3	TRBJ2-1	CASSYRENEQFF	TGTGCCAGCAGTTACCGGGAAAATGAGCAGTTCTTC
.	.	TRBV24-1	TRBJ2-5	CATSDVQDEETQYF	TGTGCCACCAGTGACGTACAGGATGAAGAGACCCAGTACTTC
many	.	TRBV19	TRBJ1-5	CASSIWRAGPQHF	TGTGCCAGTAGTATTTGGCGGGCGGGGCCCCAGCATTTT
.	.	TRBV28	TRBJ1-2	CASSYTQGTGYTF	TGTGCCAGCAGCTACACTCAGGGGACTGGCTACACCTTC
many	.	TRBV6-5	TRBJ1-4	CASRTHGYGEKLFF	TGTGCCAGCAGAACCCACGGATATGGTGAAAAACTGTTTTTT
.	.	TRBV21-1	TRBJ2-2	CASSRVAGSNTGELFF	TGTGCCAGCAGCCGGGTCGCGGGGTCGAACACCGGGGAGCTGTTTTTT
few	TRBD2	TRBV20-1	TRBJ2-1	CSAATLAGNYNEQFF	TGCAGTGCCGCCACCCTAGCGGGGAACTACAATGAGCAGTTCTTC
.	TRBD1	TRBV6-5	TRBJ1-1	CASNRQGVNTEAFF	TGTGCCAGCAATCGACAGGGAGTGAACACTGAAGCTTTCTTT
few	TRBD2	TRBV4-3	TRBJ2-3	CASSQDSGVRDTQYF	TGCGCCAGCAGCCAAGATAGCGGGGTTAGAGATACGCAGTATTTT
.	.	TRBV12-3/TRBV12-4	TRBJ2-2	CASSLVRGELFF	TGTGCCAGCAGTTTGGTGCGCGGGGAGCTGTTTTTT
.	TRBD1	TRBV12-3/TRBV12-4	TRBJ2-1	CASSTRQGSYNEQFF	TGTGCCAGCAGTACCCGACAGGGGAGCTACAATGAGCAGTTCTTC
few	TRBD1	TRBV24-1	TRBJ2-2	CATSDRDSGELFF	TGTGCCACCAGTGACCGGGACAGCGGGGAGCTGTTTTTT
few	TRBD1	TRBV11-2	TRBJ1-1	CATKRIGTGGLLNTEAFF	TGTGCCACCAAACGGATAGGGACAGGGGGCCTGTTGAACACTGAAGCTTTCTTT
few	.	TRBV11-2	TRBJ1-4	CASSLVMSGSDDEKLFF	TGTGCCAGCAGCTTAGTAATGTCCGGATCGGATGATGAAAAACTGTTTTTT
.	TRBD1	TRBV29-1	TRBJ1-5	CSGPDRGLSNQPQHF	TGCAGCGGTCCCGACAGGGGGCTGAGCAATCAGCCCCAGCATTTT
.	TRBD1	TRBV5-1	TRBJ1-1	CASRLTGDTEAFF	TGCGCCAGCAGATTAACAGGGGACACTGAAGCTTTCTTT
.	.	TRBV20-1	TRBJ1-2	CSARVPGTGGYTF	TGCAGTGCTAGAGTCCCTGGGACTGGGGGCTACACCTTC
few	.	TRBV18	TRBJ2-3	CASSLDFSSTDTQYF	TGTGCCAGCTCACTCGATTTCAGTAGCACAGATACGCAGTATTTT
.	.	TRBV5-1	TRBJ2-1	CASSLGRGHNEQFF	TGCGCCAGCAGCTTGGGCAGGGGTCACAATGAGCAGTTCTTC
.	.	TRBV4-2	TRBJ2-1	CASSQDKGIVDEQFF	TGTGCCAGCAGCCAAGATAAGGGGATTGTTGATGAGCAGTTCTTC
.	.	TRBV6-8	TRBJ2-4	CASSPGRMGGNNIQYF	TGTGCCAGCAGCCCCGGTCGAATGGGGGGCAACAACATTCAGTACTTC
once	.	TRBV5-1	TRBJ2-7	CASSPPSLYEQYF	TGCGCCAGCAGCCCCCCTTCGCTCTACGAGCAGTACTTC
.	.	TRBV7-9	TRBJ2-5	CASSFSLGREETQYF	TGTGCCAGCAGCTTCTCTCTCGGGAGAGAAGAGACCCAGTACTTC
.	.	TRBV27	TRBJ1-1	CASSLRVSREGAFF	TGTGCCAGCAGTTTAAGGGTATCCAGGGAGGGAGCTTTCTTT
.	.	TRBV20-1	TRBJ2-3	CSVGLRGSSTDTQYF	TGCAGTGTAGGGTTGCGCGGGTCTAGCACAGATACGCAGTATTTT
few	TRBD2	TRBV5-1	TRBJ2-1	CASSWGGGSSYNEQFF	TGCGCCAGCAGTTGGGGCGGGGGAAGCTCCTACAATGAGCAGTTCTTC
many	.	TRBV12-3/TRBV12-4	TRBJ2-3	CASSPQGTDTQYF	TGTGCCAGCAGTCCCCAGGGAACAGATACGCAGTATTTT
few	TRBD1	TRBV5-1	TRBJ2-7	CASSFGTGDYEQYF	TGCGCCAGCAGCTTTGGGACAGGGGATTACGAGCAGTACTTC
.	.	TRBV6-5	TRBJ1-6	CASSLERQRSSPLHF	TGTGCCAGCAGTCTGGAAAGGCAGCGAAGTTCACCCCTCCACTTT
.	.	TRBV7-2	TRBJ1-6	CASSQESNSPLHF	TGTGCCAGCAGCCAGGAGAGTAATTCACCCCTCCACTTT
few	.	TRBV5-4	TRBJ2-1	CASGYNEQFF	TGTGCCAGCGGATACAATGAGCAGTTCTTC
.	TRBD2	TRBV5-1	TRBJ2-3	CASHPSSGGTDTQYF	TGCGCCAGTCATCCTTCTAGCGGGGGGACCGATACGCAGTATTTT
few	TRBD1	TRBV5-1	TRBJ1-1	CASSSTGRENTEAFF	TGCGCCAGCAGCTCGACAGGGAGGGAGAACACTGAAGCTTTCTTT
.	.	TRBV5-1	TRBJ2-5	CASSGGARETQYF	TGCGCCAGCAGCGGCGGGGCGAGGGAGACCCAGTACTTC
few	.	TRBV4-3	TRBJ2-3	CASSQTVLLLSRTDTQYF	TGCGCCAGCAGCCAAACTGTTCTACTGCTATCCCGCACAGATACGCAGTATTTT
.	.	TRBV3-1	TRBJ1-1	CASSHHSDGNEAFF	TGTGCCAGCAGCCACCACTCGGACGGAAATGAAGCTTTCTTT
few	TRBD2	TRBV2	TRBJ2-7	CASSDPTSGGNYEQYF	TGTGCCAGCAGTGACCCGACTAGCGGGGGGAACTACGAGCAGTACTTC
.	TRBD1	TRBV5-1	TRBJ1-1	CASSLDNRGMNTEAFF	TGCGCCAGCAGCTTGGATAACAGGGGGATGAACACTGAAGCTTTCTTT
few	.	TRBV29-1	TRBJ2-5	CSVEPPEETQYF	TGCAGCGTTGAACCCCCCGAGGAGACCCAGTACTTC
few	.	TRBV28	TRBJ2-1	CASSLPSRASGAQFF	TGTGCCAGCAGTTTACCCAGTCGCGCTTCAGGTGCGCAGTTCTTC
few	.	TRBV7-2	TRBJ2-5	CASCRTFLETQYF	TGTGCCAGCTGTCGGACTTTTTTGGAGACCCAGTACTTC
.	.	TRBV5-1	TRBJ2-2	CASSLDVTGELFF	TGCGCCAGCAGTTTAGATGTCACCGGGGAGCTGTTTTTT
few	.	TRBV7-9	TRBJ2-3	CASRGTGDTQYF	TGTGCCAGCAGGGGAACCGGAGATACGCAGTATTTT
few	.	TRBV6-5	TRBJ1-2	CASSRKTGYGYTF	TGTGCCAGCAGCCGCAAGACAGGCTATGGCTACACCTTC
few	TRBD2	TRBV6-4	TRBJ2-3	CASSELAGEIDTQYF	TGTGCCAGCAGTGAGCTAGCGGGGGAGATAGATACGCAGTATTTT
many	.	TRBV12-3/TRBV12-4	TRBJ1-1	CASSPDRWTEAFF	TGTGCCAGCAGTCCTGACAGGTGGACTGAAGCTTTCTTT
.	TRBD2	TRBV19	TRBJ2-5	CASLAGEGETQYF	TGTGCCAGCCTCGCGGGAGAGGGGGAGACCCAGTACTTC
.	.	TRBV3-1	TRBJ1-2	CASSQEPAGGYTF	TGTGCCAGCAGCCAAGAACCGGCCGGTGGCTACACCTTC
.	TRBD2	TRBV15	TRBJ2-2	CATSRPLPGLAYTGELFF	TGTGCCACCAGCAGACCATTGCCGGGACTAGCATACACCGGGGAGCTGTTTTTT
.	.	TRBV6-5	TRBJ1-6	CASSYSTGSPLHF	TGTGCCAGCAGTTACTCGACGGGTTCACCCCTCCACTTT
many	.	TRBV18	TRBJ1-1	CASSPWSGNTEAFF	TGTGCCAGCTCACCATGGTCCGGGAACACTGAAGCTTTCTTT
.	TRBD1	TRBV7-2	TRBJ1-2	CASSLQGLGYTF	TGTGCCAGCAGCCTACAGGGGCTGGGCTACACCTTC
.	.	TRBV7-3	TRBJ1-5	CASSLAGEHSQGSRLNGNQPQHF	TGTGCCAGCAGCTTAGCGGGGGAACATAGCCAGGGCAGCCGCTTGAATGGCAATCAGCCCCAGCATTTT
few	.	TRBV27	TRBJ2-7	CASSLKGWSSYEQYF	TGTGCCAGCAGTTTGAAGGGCTGGAGCTCCTACGAGCAGTACTTC
few	TRBD1	TRBV18	TRBJ1-4	CASSRDSLGGLFF	TGTGCCAGCTCGCGGGACAGCCTGGGGGGGCTGTTTTTT